This T cell receptor beta chain was obtained from a study of beta chain features in type 1 diabetes. Study-wide results and limits: Sequencing used cDNA, and cells with high TCR expression could therefore be over-represented.

The isolated RNA, all of it, was reverse transcribed, so expressed TCRB transcripts were what got sequenced. Generated by immunoSEQ multiplex PCR, the TCRdb table keeps only in-frame clones and is missing some. The sample gives approximately 470,000 clones, 30% of which show up once; about 0.065% is in the top ten. The authors sorted CD4+ naive, central memory, regulatory and stem cell-like memory cells via CD45RO/CCR7/CD25/CD127/CD95/CD27. Sorted cells reached over 98% purity in every population. This clone was counted a few times. Its target is unknown. The trim removed 0 bases at V and 1 base at J, leaving 5 bases unmatched. The CDR3 covers 16 residues. The germline V gene has CDR1 SGDLS and CDR2 YYNGEE.

The sample taken for sequencing was naive CD4+ T cells from blood. The clonotype was recovered from a man aged 18 to 35 in good health. The chain carries TRBV9 and TRBJ1-1; TRBD1 matches at 8 bases. The CDR3 coding sequence is TGTGCCAGCAGCGTAGATCAGGACAGGGCGAACACTGAAGCTTTCTTT. Protein product: CASSVDQDRANTEAFF.